This record covers a single T cell receptor beta chain. These data belong to a study of shared clonotypes between healthy human individuals. Germline CDR1 is KGHSH and CDR2 is LQKENI. The CDR3 contains 17 residues. Trimming cost V 3 bases and J 7 bases; bases outside gene matches: 11. Assay: immunoSEQ multiplex PCR; the TCRdb copy retains only in-frame clones and omits some. The sample records hundreds of thousands of clones, approximately 75% being singletons. There were only Caucasian adults among the donors, and all lived in Nashville, Tennessee. This clonotype was sampled from a woman aged 30 to 39 in good health. Sequencing used memory CD4+ T cells sorted from blood. Subset indicated: CD45RA-negative fraction. The gene calls are TRBV18 and TRBJ2-7; 14 bases fit TRBD2. The CDR3 nucleotides are TGTGCCAGCTCACCTCAAGAGGGACTAGCGGGAGTAGGTGAGCAGTACTTC. Protein sequence: CASSPQEGLAGVGEQYF.